The 9 T cell receptor beta chains presented below share a single source sample, sequenced in a study of blood T cell repertoires in COVID-19. Assay: immunoSEQ multiplex PCR; the TCRdb copy retains only in-frame clones and omits some. This sample carries 40,000 to 55,000 clones, around nine tenths of them seen once, and the ten largest clones take roughly 0.35%. What was sequenced was peripheral blood. These receptors all stem from a man aged 50-60 years with COVID-19, enrolled during active disease.

This clone was seen only once. Germline and junction disagree at one end, which may indicate a read error. The rearrangement joins TRBV7-2 to TRBJ1-1, with TRBD1 matching 12 bases. From germline, CDR1 is SGHTA and CDR2 FQGNSA. CDR3 length equals 15 residues. Here the CDR3 DNA reads TGTGCCAGCAGCTCCCGGAGGGGACAGGGGGCGCGATGGGCATTT. This gives the protein CASSSRRGQGARWAF. Looking up the rest from reference TRBV7-2 and TRBJ1-1 gives the full variable domain: GAGVSQSPSNKVTEKGKDVELRCDPISGHTALYWYRQSLGQGLEFLIYFQGNSAPDKSGLPSDRFSAERTGGSVSTLTIQRTQQEDSAVYLCASSSRRGQGARWAFGQGTRLTVV.

J is TRBJ2-6 and V is TRBV5-6, with TRBD1 matching 8 bases. Germline loops: CDR1 SGHDT, CDR2 YYEEEE. J gave up 2 bases and V 4 bases, and 14 bases lay outside the gene matches. This CDR3 is 19 amino acids long. CDR3 residues: CASSLPPGTGYAGANVLTF. The DNA of the CDR3 is TGTGCCAGCAGCCTTCCCCCCGGGACAGGATATGCTGGGGCCAACGTCCTGACTTTC.

This clone was counted once. The V gene is TRBV4-3, the J gene TRBJ2-7; D is uncertain. The CDR3 is 13 residues long. The V end lost 4 bases, the J end lost 0 bases, and 7 bases lay between the germline ends. Germline assignment: CDR1 LGHNA and CDR2 YSLEER. The CDR3 DNA is TGCGCCAGCAGCCCCTCGAGCTCCTACGAGCAGTACTTC. This codes for CASSPSSSYEQYF.

The chain combines TRBV9 with TRBJ2-1; 8 bases line up with TRBD2. This CDR3 is built from 16 residues. The V gene's germline CDR1 is SGDLS and CDR2 YYNGEE. With 0 bases clipped from V and 9 bases from J, the junction kept 11 bases outside the gene matches. CDR3 coding DNA: TGTGCCAGCAGCGTAGATTCCAACGGGAGGGCCATTGAGCAGTTCTTC. It yields the protein CASSVDSNGRAIEQFF.

This chain uses TRBV6-5 with TRBJ1-1; 7 bases align to TRBD1. V lost 8 bases to trimming and J lost 1 base; unmatched junction nucleotides: 7. The CDR3 spans 14 residues. Germline CDR1 MNHEY, CDR2 SVGAGI. In DNA form, the CDR3 reads TGTGCCAGCTTCTATCGACAGGGGAACACTGAAGCTTTCTTT. Its translation is CASFYRQGNTEAFF.

The CDR3 region is CASRGGGYGYTF. The DNA of the CDR3 is TGTGCCAGCAGGGGGGGTGGGTATGGCTACACCTTC. The chain is built from TRBV2 and TRBJ1-2; the D gene is possibly TRBD1 (5 bases). Trimming took off 6 bases at V and 5 bases at J, with 10 bases between the two ends. The germline V gene has CDR1 SNHLY and CDR2 FYNNEI. This CDR3 is 12 amino acids long.

This CDR3 is CASSQSGDRVSWGTKNIQYF. The CDR3 DNA is TGCGCCAGCAGTCAATCCGGGGACAGGGTAAGTTGGGGGACCAAAAACATTCAGTACTTC. This rearrangement joins TRBV23-1 to TRBJ2-4, with 9 bases matching TRBD1. TRBV23-1 is noted as an ORF with a role that remains uncertain. The CDR3 loop spans 20 amino acids. The trim removed 0 bases at V and 2 bases at J, leaving 14 bases unmatched.

This clone appeared a single time. V gene TRBV5-1 combines with J gene TRBJ2-5, with TRBD2 matching 12 bases. V lost 4 bases to trimming and J lost 2 bases; unmatched junction nucleotides: 12. CDR3 length equals 18 residues. Per germline, CDR1 SGHRS and CDR2 YFSETQ. The CDR3: CASSPGLAGIPLQETQYF. The CDR3 coding sequence is TGCGCCAGCAGCCCCGGACTAGCGGGAATCCCCCTTCAAGAGACCCAGTACTTC. The entire variable domain, with the rest obtained from reference TRBV5-1 and TRBJ2-5, is as follows: KAGVTQTPRYLIKTRGQQVTLSCSPISGHRSVSWYQQTPGQGLQFLFEYFSETQRNKGNFPGRFSGRQFSNSRSEMNVSTLELGDSALYLCASSPGLAGIPLQETQYFGPGTRLLVL.

The chain is built from TRBV18 and TRBJ2-1, with TRBD1 matching 9 bases. Trimming took 4 bases from V and 7 from J; bases not matched to a gene: 8. CDR1 KGHSH and CDR2 LQKENI come from the germline V gene. The CDR3 is 15 residues long. In DNA, the CDR3 is TGTGCCAGCTCACAGTTACAGGGGGCAGGAAATGAGCAGTTCTTC. Protein sequence: CASSQLQGAGNEQFF.